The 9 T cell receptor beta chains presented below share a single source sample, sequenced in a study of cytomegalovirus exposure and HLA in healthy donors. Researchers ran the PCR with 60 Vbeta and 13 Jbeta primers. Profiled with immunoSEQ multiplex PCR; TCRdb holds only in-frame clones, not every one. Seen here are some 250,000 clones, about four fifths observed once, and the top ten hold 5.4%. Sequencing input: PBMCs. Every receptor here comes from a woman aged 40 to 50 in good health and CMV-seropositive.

CDR3 bases: TGTGCCAGCTCACCGGAGGGGAGCAATGAGCAGTTCTTC. Translating it yields CASSPEGSNEQFF. The chain joins TRBV18 to TRBJ2-1; tentatively, D is TRBD2 (6 bases). The CDR3 has 13 amino acids. Trimming left V 3 bases short and J 6 bases short, with 9 bases between. Germline V lookup: CDR1 KGHSH, CDR2 LQKENI.

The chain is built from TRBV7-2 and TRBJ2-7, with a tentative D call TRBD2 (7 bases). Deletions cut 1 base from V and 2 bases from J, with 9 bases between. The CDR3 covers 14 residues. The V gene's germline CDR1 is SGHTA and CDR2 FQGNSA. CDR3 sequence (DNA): TGTGCCAGCAGCTTAGGGGGGGGCGCCTACGAGCAGTACTTC. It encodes CASSLGGGAYEQYF.

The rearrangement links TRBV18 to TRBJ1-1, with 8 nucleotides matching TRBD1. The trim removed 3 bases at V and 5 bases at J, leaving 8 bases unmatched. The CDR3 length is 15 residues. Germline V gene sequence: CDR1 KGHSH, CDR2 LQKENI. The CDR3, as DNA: TGTGCCAGCTCACCTCAGGACAGGGTGGGGACTGAAGCTTTCTTT. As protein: CASSPQDRVGTEAFF.

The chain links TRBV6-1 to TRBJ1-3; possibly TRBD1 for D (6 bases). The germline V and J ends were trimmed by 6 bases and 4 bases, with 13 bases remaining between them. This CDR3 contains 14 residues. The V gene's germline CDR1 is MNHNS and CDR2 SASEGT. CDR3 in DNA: TGTGCCAGCAGGCCTACAGGGCTCGGAAACACCATATATTTT. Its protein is CASRPTGLGNTIYF.

The CDR3 DNA reads as TGTGCCAGCTCACCACGGAGGGGTAGTGTAGTTTTTAACTATGGCTACACCTTC. Protein sequence: CASSPRRGSVVFNYGYTF. The rearrangement links TRBV18 to TRBJ1-2; D is perhaps TRBD1 (5 bases). The CDR3 covers 18 residues. The germline CDR1 and CDR2 sequences are KGHSH and LQKENI. V was clipped by 1 base and J by 1 base, with 19 bases between them.

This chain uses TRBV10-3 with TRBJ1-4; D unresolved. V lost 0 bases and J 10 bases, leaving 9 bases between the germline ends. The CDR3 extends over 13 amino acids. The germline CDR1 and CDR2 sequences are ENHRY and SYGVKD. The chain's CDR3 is CAISESNRGKLFF. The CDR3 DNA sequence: TGTGCCATCAGTGAGTCGAATCGGGGAAAACTGTTTTTT.

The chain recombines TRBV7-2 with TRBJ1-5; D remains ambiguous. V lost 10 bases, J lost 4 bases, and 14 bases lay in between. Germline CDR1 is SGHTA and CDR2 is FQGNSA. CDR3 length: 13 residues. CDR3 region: CATRETANQPQHF. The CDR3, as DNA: TGTGCCACCCGGGAAACAGCAAATCAGCCCCAGCATTTT.

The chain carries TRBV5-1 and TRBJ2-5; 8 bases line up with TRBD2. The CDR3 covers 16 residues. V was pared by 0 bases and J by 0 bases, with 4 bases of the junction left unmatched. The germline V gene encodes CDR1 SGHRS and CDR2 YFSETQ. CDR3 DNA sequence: TGCGCCAGCAGCTTGGTTCCTAGCGGGTACCAAGAGACCCAGTACTTC. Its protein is CASSLVPSGYQETQYF. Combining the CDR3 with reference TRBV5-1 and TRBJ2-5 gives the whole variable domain KAGVTQTPRYLIKTRGQQVTLSCSPISGHRSVSWYQQTPGQGLQFLFEYFSETQRNKGNFPGRFSGRQFSNSRSEMNVSTLELGDSALYLCASSLVPSGYQETQYFGPGTRLLVL.

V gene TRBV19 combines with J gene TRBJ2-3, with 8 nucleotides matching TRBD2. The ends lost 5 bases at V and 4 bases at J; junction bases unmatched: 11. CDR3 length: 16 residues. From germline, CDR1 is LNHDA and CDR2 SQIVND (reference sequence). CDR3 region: CASSSAGTRYPDTQYF. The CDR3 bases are TGTGCCAGTAGTTCCGCCGGGACTAGATACCCAGATACGCAGTATTTT.